The sequence of this T cell receptor beta chain was determined in a study of T-cell reconstitution after alpha-beta-depleted transplantation in children. TCRbeta library construction was performed incorporating unique molecular identifiers. One entry per CDR3 protein results from TCRdb running MiXCR on the PCR reads. Here the sample spans fewer than 550,000 distinct CDR3 sequences, 11% being singletons. The CDR3 contains 16 residues. Trimming removed 2 bases at V and 3 bases at J, with 15 bases between. The sample in question was PBMCs from the stem cell graft donor, obtained from the stem cell graft. This chain links TRBV12-3 or TRBV12-4 with TRBJ2-3; either TRBD1 or TRBD2 may fit D (5 bases each). This TCR derives from a human donor who donated a stem cell graft to a child with acute myeloid leukemia. The chain's CDR3 is CASSLRGAGMTDTQYF. In DNA form, the CDR3 reads TGTGCCAGCAGTTTACGAGGGGCAGGGATGACAGATACGCAGTATTTT.